This is a list of T cell receptor beta chains from one sample in a study of shared clonotypes between healthy human individuals. Using immunoSEQ multiplex PCR, the repertoire was profiled, and TCRdb retains in-frame clones only, with some absent. The table lists hundreds of thousands of clones, almost 97% of them singletons. The sequenced sample consisted of naive CD4+ T cells sorted from blood. The source of these receptors is a woman aged 30 to 39 in good health. Each CDR3 is given with its conserved first and last residue. The order of the fields is J gene, D gene, V gene, clone size, CDR3 protein, CDR3 DNA. The D gene is left open where the match is weak. Clone size, where shown, is once, few, many, or a class for clones that have expanded.

TRBJ2-7	NA	TRBV7-8	NA	CASSFGFPYEQYF	TGTGCCAGCAGCTTCGGTTTTCCATACGAGCAGTACTTC
TRBJ2-1	TRBD1	TRBV5-1	NA	CASSPVRQGGQFF	TGCGCCAGCAGCCCCGTCCGACAGGGCGGGCAGTTCTTC
TRBJ2-7	TRBD2	TRBV28	NA	CASATSGSGSYEQYF	TGTGCCAGCGCAACTAGCGGGAGTGGATCCTACGAGCAGTACTTC
TRBJ2-7	TRBD1	TRBV28	NA	CASNRGAYEQYF	TGTGCCAGCAACAGGGGGGCTTACGAGCAGTACTTC
TRBJ1-1	TRBD1	TRBV5-1	NA	CASSQSGQRNTEAFF	TGCGCCAGCAGCCAATCGGGACAGCGGAACACTGAAGCTTTCTTT
TRBJ2-7	TRBD1	TRBV18	few	CASSELTGTYEQYF	TGTGCCAGCTCAGAACTGACAGGGACCTACGAGCAGTACTTC
TRBJ2-7	NA	TRBV27	NA	CASSPSYEQYF	TGTGCCAGCAGTCCCTCTTACGAGCAGTACTTC
TRBJ1-2	NA	TRBV19	NA	CASSIFVGPVDRGLPSF	TGTGCCAGTAGTATCTTTGTTGGGCCGGTGGACCGAGGACTGCCCTCCTTC
TRBJ2-5	TRBD2	TRBV5-1	NA	CASTRGRYQETQYF	TGCGCCAGCACCCGCGGGAGGTACCAAGAGACCCAGTACTTC
TRBJ2-7	NA	TRBV7-2	NA	CASSSSGSYEQYF	TGTGCCAGCAGCTCTTCAGGCTCCTACGAGCAGTACTTC
TRBJ2-1	NA	TRBV28	NA	CASSDSGRLNEQFF	TGTGCCAGCAGTGATAGCGGAAGATTAAATGAGCAGTTCTTC
TRBJ2-1	TRBD2	TRBV15	NA	CATSQRLAGVEYNEQFF	TGTGCCACCAGCCAGCGATTAGCGGGAGTTGAGTACAATGAGCAGTTCTTC
TRBJ1-2	NA	TRBV6-4	NA	CASSDSGGSDYGYTF	TGTGCCAGCAGTGACTCGGGAGGATCCGACTATGGCTACACCTTC
TRBJ1-4	TRBD1	TRBV11-2	NA	CASSVGTGGGEKLFF	TGTGCCAGCAGCGTCGGGACAGGGGGCGGGGAAAAACTGTTTTTT
TRBJ2-6	NA	TRBV6-6	NA	CASSLNRQSGANVLTF	TGTGCCAGCAGTCTAAACAGACAGTCTGGGGCCAACGTCCTGACTTTC
TRBJ2-5	NA	TRBV10-3	NA	CAISGDLEQETQYF	TGTGCCATCAGCGGGGATTTAGAGCAAGAGACCCAGTACTTC
TRBJ1-1	NA	TRBV9	NA	CASSGPWQEAFF	TGTGCCAGCAGCGGGCCCTGGCAAGAAGCTTTCTTT
TRBJ2-4	NA	TRBV2	NA	CASTLGFLIAKNIQYF	TGTGCCAGCACCCTAGGGTTTCTGATAGCCAAAAACATTCAGTACTTC
TRBJ1-6	NA	TRBV6-6	NA	CASKAANNSPLHF	TGTGCCAGCAAAGCAGCGAATAATTCACCCCTCCACTTT
TRBJ2-2	TRBD2	TRBV5-6	NA	CASSLAGTTIYTGELFF	TGTGCCAGCAGTCTCGCCGGGACTACAATTTACACCGGGGAGCTGTTTTTT
TRBJ2-7	NA	TRBV5-1	NA	CASRRGRDSAYEQYF	TGCGCCAGCAGGAGGGGGCGGGACAGTGCCTACGAGCAGTACTTC
TRBJ2-7	NA	TRBV18	NA	CASSPNSPYEQYF	TGTGCCAGCTCACCGAACAGTCCCTACGAGCAGTACTTC
TRBJ2-5	NA	TRBV10-3	NA	CAISEGPSQETQYF	TGTGCCATCAGTGAAGGCCCCAGCCAAGAGACCCAGTACTTC
TRBJ2-5	NA	TRBV20-1	NA	CSAFREETQYF	TGCAGTGCTTTCAGGGAAGAGACCCAGTACTTC
TRBJ2-6	TRBD1	TRBV4-2	NA	CASSQVTGRADKGANVLTF	TGTGCCAGCAGCCAAGTGACAGGGAGAGCCGATAAGGGGGCCAACGTCCTGACTTTC
TRBJ1-1	NA	TRBV15	NA	CATSRDLKNTEAFF	TGTGCCACCAGCAGAGATCTAAAGAACACTGAAGCTTTCTTT
TRBJ2-7	NA	TRBV11-2	NA	CASSRQAYEQYF	TGTGCCAGCAGCAGACAAGCCTACGAGCAGTACTTC
TRBJ1-4	NA	TRBV14	NA	CASSPGGGEKLFF	TGTGCCAGCAGCCCCGGGGGAGGTGAAAAACTGTTTTTT
TRBJ1-1	NA	TRBV2	NA	CASRRRGMDTEAFF	TGTGCCAGCAGGAGGAGGGGTATGGACACTGAAGCTTTCTTT
TRBJ2-2	NA	TRBV10-3	NA	CAIGRGGELFF	TGTGCCATCGGGCGAGGCGGGGAGCTGTTTTTT
TRBJ1-2	NA	TRBV5-1	NA	CASSPFMTYGYTF	TGCGCCAGCAGCCCATTTATGACTTATGGCTACACCTTC
TRBJ1-4	NA	TRBV6-1	NA	CASSEGAPKLFF	TGTGCCAGCAGTGAGGGGGCCCCAAAACTGTTTTTT
TRBJ2-7	NA	TRBV4-1	NA	CASSRPKGEAYEQYF	TGCGCCAGCAGCCGCCCCAAAGGGGAAGCCTACGAGCAGTACTTC
TRBJ2-2	NA	TRBV11-2	NA	CASSLIPNTGELFF	TGTGCCAGCAGCTTAATTCCGAACACCGGGGAGCTGTTTTTT
TRBJ2-1	NA	TRBV5-1	NA	CASSRRGSNEQFF	TGCGCCAGCAGTAGGCGGGGAAGCAATGAGCAGTTCTTC
TRBJ1-2	NA	TRBV28	once	CASSLVGANYGYTF	TGTGCCAGCAGTTTAGTGGGAGCTAACTATGGCTACACCTTC
TRBJ2-3	NA	TRBV5-4	once	CASSPRVAVSTDTQYF	TGTGCCAGCAGTCCAAGGGTAGCGGTTAGCACAGATACGCAGTATTTT
TRBJ1-4	NA	TRBV9	NA	CASSAQAGGMANEKLFF	TGTGCCAGCAGCGCCCAAGCGGGGGGTATGGCTAATGAAAAACTGTTTTTT
TRBJ1-5	NA	TRBV5-3	NA	CASPPGEGSNQPQHF	TGTGCCAGCCCCCCCGGGGAAGGGAGCAATCAGCCCCAGCATTTT
TRBJ1-1	NA	TRBV29-1	NA	CSVGRDTEAFF	TGCAGCGTGGGCAGGGACACTGAAGCTTTCTTT
TRBJ2-1	TRBD1	TRBV28	NA	CASSPLMGQGDGNEQFF	TGTGCCAGCAGCCCGCTCATGGGACAGGGGGATGGGAATGAGCAGTTCTTC
TRBJ1-5	NA	TRBV28	NA	CASSLRALKGYSNQPQHF	TGTGCCAGCAGTTTACGGGCACTAAAGGGGTATAGCAATCAGCCCCAGCATTTT
TRBJ2-1	TRBD2	TRBV9	NA	CASSVPAGGINEQFF	TGTGCCAGCAGCGTACCAGCGGGAGGGATCAATGAGCAGTTCTTC
TRBJ1-1	NA	TRBV5-1	NA	CASSLARGDVSEAFF	TGCGCCAGCAGCTTGGCCCGAGGGGACGTTTCTGAAGCTTTCTTT
TRBJ1-6	NA	TRBV11-2	NA	CASSLDWRGPSPLHF	TGTGCCAGCAGCTTAGACTGGCGGGGTCCTTCACCCCTCCACTTT
TRBJ2-7	NA	TRBV18	NA	CASSPPEWTLTYEQYF	TGTGCCAGCTCACCACCGGAATGGACCCTCACCTACGAGCAGTACTTC
TRBJ2-3	TRBD2	TRBV9	once	CASSVRSLAESTDTQYF	TGTGCCAGCAGCGTCCGTTCTCTAGCGGAGTCCACAGATACGCAGTATTTT
TRBJ2-7	NA	TRBV11-2	NA	CASSRGGTGRHEQYF	TGTGCCAGCAGCCGCGGGGGGACAGGGAGGCACGAGCAGTACTTC
TRBJ2-1	TRBD2	TRBV2	once	CASSELVRDYPYNEQFF	TGTGCCAGCAGTGAACTGGTTCGGGACTACCCCTACAATGAGCAGTTCTTC
TRBJ1-3	NA	TRBV28	NA	CASSPRMAGNTIYF	TGTGCCAGCAGCCCCAGGATGGCGGGAAACACCATATATTTT
TRBJ2-1	NA	TRBV6-6	NA	CASRLRDINNEQFF	TGTGCCAGCAGACTCCGGGACATTAACAATGAGCAGTTCTTC